This entry lists 24 T cell receptor beta chains sequenced from one sample in a study of T cells in Graves' hyperthyroidism and ophthalmopathy (dated by TCRdb to the late 2010s). Receptor amplification or capture employed multiplex PCR. Sequenced on an Illumina HiSeq 2000. TCR beta CDR3 regions were amplified from RNA transcripts. A first-round RT-PCR of the TCR CDR3 used the HTBI primer set with the Qiagen OneStep RT-PCR kit. TCRdb reprocessed the public reads (quality trimming at Q25 with fastp, clone calling with MiXCR) and kept in-frame beta chains. Entries are consolidated by CDR3 protein sequence, retaining the most common genes and DNA. For this sample the table gives approximately 400,000 distinct CDR3 sequences, of which approximately 17% were detected only once. The ten largest account for around 40% of the sample. The specimen was blood. The origin of the receptors is a man between 18 and 29 years old with Graves' ophthalmopathy.

This clonotype occurred many times. The chain is built from TRBV5-8 and TRBJ1-5; no definite D call. CDR3 length equals 14 residues. Trimming shortened V by 2 bases and J by 7 bases, and 13 bases separated the two germline ends. From germline, CDR1 is SGHTS and CDR2 YDEGEE. CDR3 in amino acids: CASSLDWAGQPQHF. The CDR3 DNA is TGTGCCAGCAGCTTAGACTGGGCGGGCCAGCCCCAGCATTTT.

This clonotype was counted ten times or more. The chain has TRBV3-1 and TRBJ2-3; D gene uncertain. In germline, CDR1 is LGHDT, CDR2 YNNKEL (reference sequence). CDR3 length: 12 amino acids. V gave up 1 base and J gave up 5 bases, with 4 bases separating them. The CDR3 sequence is CASSQVLDTQYF. In nucleotides, the CDR3 is TGTGCCAGCAGCCAAGTTTTAGATACGCAGTATTTT.

This clonotype was observed at least ten times. The V gene is TRBV27, the J gene TRBJ2-2; D might be TRBD1 (6 bases). CDR3 size: 13 residues. V lost 10 bases, J lost 1 base, and 10 bases lay in between. From germline, CDR1 is MNHEY and CDR2 SMNVEV (reference sequence). The DNA of the CDR3 is TGTGCCACCCGACAGGTGAACACCGGGGAGCTGTTTTTT. Its translation is CATRQVNTGELFF.

This clonotype came up many times. The chain employs TRBV18 and TRBJ1-6; 7 bases map to TRBD1. The V gene's germline CDR1 is KGHSH and CDR2 LQKENI. Trimming removed 6 bases from V and 7 bases from J; junction bases left unmatched: 3. This CDR3 has 13 residues. The CDR3 DNA follows: TGTGCCAGCTCCGGACAGGAGAATTCACCCCTCCACTTT. Residues: CASSGQENSPLHF.

This clonotype was seen just once. Just one base apart from a much larger clone, this may be a read error. The chain joins TRBV6-1 to TRBJ2-1, with 7 bases that match TRBD1. The CDR3 runs to 12 residues. Germline V CDR1 and CDR2: MNHNS, SASEGT. The CDR3 region has the DNA TGTGCCGGCAGACAGGGCCTTAATGAGCAGTTCTTC. Translation gives CAGRQGLNEQFF.

The CDR3 reads CASSLAWGDIPSNTGELFF. For the CDR3, the DNA is TGTGCCAGCAGCTTAGCGTGGGGGGATATACCATCGAACACCGGGGAGCTGTTTTTT. This chain joins TRBV11-2 and TRBJ2-2; perhaps TRBD2 as D (6 bases). Between the trimmed V and J ends, which lost 1 base and 0 bases, there was a span of 18 bases. CDR1 is SGHAT and CDR2 is FQNNGV in the germline V gene. The length of the CDR3 is 19 residues.

The gene calls are TRBV19 and TRBJ2-7; TRBD1 is a possible D gene (6 bases). Germline CDR1 reads LNHDA; CDR2 reads SQIVND (reference sequence). This CDR3 has 14 residues. The V gene lost 4 bases and the J gene lost 6 bases, with 16 bases spanning the gap. CDR3 DNA sequence: TGTGCCAGTAGTACCGACAGGTTAGGGGCCGAGCAGTACTTC. Protein product: CASSTDRLGAEQYF.

The chain carries TRBV5-1 and TRBJ2-1; D tentatively reads TRBD1 or TRBD2 (6 bases each). Trimming stripped 2 bases from V and 8 bases from J, with 11 bases between. This CDR3 has 13 residues. Germline V gene data show CDR1 as SGHRS and CDR2 as YFSETQ. The CDR3 nucleotides are TGCGCCAGCAGCTTTACGGGGGCAGATGAGCAGTTCTTC. Its translation: CASSFTGADEQFF.

This clonotype has just a few counts. J is TRBJ2-5 and V is TRBV6-1, with 8 bases lining up with TRBD2. After removal of 4 bases from V and 6 bases from J, the junction contained 4 bases not matched to a gene. Germline V CDR1 and CDR2: MNHNS, SASEGT. The CDR3 sequence is 13 residues long. For the CDR3, the DNA is TGTGCCAGCAGTGGGGGACTAGAGAAGACCCAGTACTTC. Its protein is CASSGGLEKTQYF.

Many counts were recorded for this clonotype. The V call is TRBV2, the J call TRBJ1-5; 8 bases fit TRBD1. The CDR3 has 13 residues. V lost 7 bases to trimming and J lost 6 bases; unmatched junction nucleotides: 5. Per the germline V gene, CDR1 is SNHLY and CDR2 is FYNNEI. The CDR3 DNA reads as TGTGCCAGCAAAGCAGGGGGCTCTCAGCCCCAGCATTTT. Its translation is CASKAGGSQPQHF. The full variable domain, rest sourced from reference TRBV2 and TRBJ1-5, is EPEVTQTPSHQVTQMGQEVILRCVPISNHLYFYWYRQILGQKVEFLVSFYNNEISEKSEIFDDQFSVERPDGSNFTLKIRSTKLEDSAMYFCASKAGGSQPQHFGDGTRLSIL.

This clonotype occurred many times. CDR3 sequence reads: CASSYTGSNQPQHF. CDR3 nucleotide sequence: TGTGCCAGCAGTTATACAGGTAGCAATCAGCCCCAGCATTTT. The rearrangement links TRBV28 to TRBJ1-5; the D gene is possibly TRBD1 (5 bases). CDR1 is MDHEN, CDR2 SYDVKM, per germline. The V end lost 4 bases, the J end lost 0 bases, and 7 bases lay between the germline ends. This CDR3 has 14 residues.

The table lists this clonotype with many counts. The chain is built from TRBV6-1 and TRBJ1-5; weak D call: TRBD1 (6 bases). CDR1 MNHNS and CDR2 SASEGT come from the germline V gene. The germline V and J ends were trimmed by 7 bases and 0 bases, with 13 bases remaining between them. This CDR3 contains 15 residues. CDR3 nucleotides: TGTGCCAGCAACTCCCGGGGGCTTAGCAATCAGCCCCAGCATTTT. This codes for CASNSRGLSNQPQHF.

This clonotype was counted at least ten times. The chain joins TRBV6-1 to TRBJ2-5; either TRBD1 or TRBD2 may supply D (5 bases each). With 5 bases removed from V and 4 bases from J, the gap between germline ends came to 20 bases. The CDR3 length is 16 residues. Germline assignment: CDR1 MNHNS and CDR2 SASEGT. Here the CDR3 reads CASSSPGPRPGETQYF. For the CDR3, the DNA is TGTGCCAGCAGTTCTCCGGGACCCCGGCCTGGAGAGACCCAGTACTTC.

This clonotype was detected ten times or more. The chain employs TRBV29-1 and TRBJ1-1; no definite D call. Germline V CDR1 and CDR2: SQVTM, ANQGSEA. The CDR3 extends over 13 amino acids. Trimming removed 2 bases from V and 0 bases from J, with 7 bases in between. CDR3 residues: CSVETRMNTEAFF. Written as DNA, the CDR3 is TGCAGCGTTGAAACCCGGATGAACACTGAAGCTTTCTTT.

With regard to this clonotype: One junction end does not reproduce the germline sequence, and a read error may be involved. This sequence joins TRBV20-1 and TRBJ2-2; possibly TRBD1 for D (6 bases). Germline V gene data show CDR1 as DFQATT and CDR2 as SNEGSKA (reference sequence). This CDR3 has 14 residues. In DNA, the CDR3 is TGCAGTGCCAGAGTTGGGGGCTCAGCCGGGGAGCTGTTTTTT. Protein: CSARVGGSAGELFF.

In its sample, this clonotype was seen many times. The chain combines TRBV28 with TRBJ2-2; 8 nucleotides agree with TRBD1. CDR3 size: 17 residues. Germline V CDR1 and CDR2: MDHEN, SYDVKM. Trimming at V came to 3 bases and at J to 1 base, leaving 7 bases not matched to a gene. Written as DNA, the CDR3 is TGTGCCAGCAGTTTGCCCCCCGGACAGGGGAACACCGGGGAGCTGTTTTTT. This encodes CASSLPPGQGNTGELFF.

This clonotype was seen ten or more times. CDR3: CASSQDSFRGELFF. DNA for the CDR3: TGTGCCAGCAGCCAAGATAGTTTCCGGGGGGAACTGTTTTTT. The chain links TRBV3-1 to TRBJ1-4, with a possible D match to TRBD1 (5 bases). The V end was cut by 0 bases, the J end by 12 bases, with 14 bases between. The CDR3 extends over 14 amino acids. Germline loops: CDR1 LGHDT, CDR2 YNNKEL (reference sequence).

In its sample, this clonotype was seen many times. DNA of the CDR3: TGTGCCATCAGTGCGGAGGGGAACTATGGCTACACCTTC. It specifies CAISAEGNYGYTF. This chain links TRBV10-3 with TRBJ1-2; possibly TRBD1 for D (5 bases). Per germline, CDR1 ENHRY and CDR2 SYGVKD. Deletions cut 4 bases from V and 2 bases from J, with 8 bases between. The CDR3 length is 13 residues.

With respect to this clonotype: This may arise from a read error, as a much more abundant clone is one base away. The chain is built from TRBV6-1 and TRBJ1-1; no reliable D call. This CDR3 is 14 amino acids long. CDR1 MNHNS and CDR2 SASEGT come from the germline V gene. V dropped 0 bases and J dropped 1 base, with 6 bases sitting between them. This CDR3 reads CASSEAFRNTEAFF. The CDR3 nucleotides are TGTGCCAGCAGTGAAGCATTCAGGAACACTGAAGCTTTCTTT.

The sample holds many counts of this clonotype. The CDR3 spells CATATGGHTLYNEQFF. The CDR3 DNA reads TGTGCCACCGCTACCGGGGGCCACACACTTTACAATGAGCAGTTCTTC. The chain combines TRBV15 with TRBJ2-1; D possibly matches TRBD1 or TRBD2 (6 bases each). CDR1 LNHNV and CDR2 YYDKDF come from the germline V gene (reference sequence). The CDR3 loop spans 16 amino acids. V lost 8 bases, J lost 4 bases, and 21 bases lay in between.

There are many counts of this clonotype. This chain's CDR3 is CASRQGPGANVLTF. CDR3 DNA sequence: TGTGCCAGCAGACAGGGCCCTGGGGCCAACGTCCTGACTTTC. The chain combines TRBV2 with TRBJ2-6; a possible D gene is TRBD1 (6 bases). The V gene's germline CDR1 is SNHLY and CDR2 FYNNEI. There are 14 residues in the CDR3. V was cut by 6 bases and J by 2 bases, with 8 bases left in between.

Many counts were recorded for this clonotype. CDR3: CSARTGNQPQHF. CDR3 DNA: TGCAGTGCTAGGACAGGGAATCAGCCCCAGCATTTT. The V call is TRBV20-1, the J call TRBJ1-5; TRBD1 agrees at 7 bases. The V gene's germline CDR1 is DFQATT and CDR2 SNEGSKA (reference sequence). The CDR3 is 12 amino acids. V shed 3 bases and J 4 bases; nucleotides not matched to a gene: 0.

The gene calls are TRBV10-1 and TRBJ2-2; 8 bases align to TRBD1. CDR3 length equals 15 residues. Germline values: CDR1 WNHNN, CDR2 SYGVQD (reference sequence). Trimming removed 2 bases from V and 1 base from J; junction bases left unmatched: 0. The DNA of the CDR3 is TGCGCCAGCAGTGAGGGGACAGGGAACACCGGGGAGCTGTTTTTT. Translated: CASSEGTGNTGELFF.

The gene calls are TRBV5-1 and TRBJ2-1, with 9 bases matching TRBD2. J lost 6 bases, V lost 2 bases, and 3 bases had no gene match. CDR1 is SGHRS and CDR2 is YFSETQ in the germline V gene. CDR3 length: 14 amino acids. The CDR3 bases are TGCGCCAGCAGCTTAGTAGCGGGGGTCAATGAGCAGTTCTTC. Its translation: CASSLVAGVNEQFF.